These 10 T cell receptor beta chains originate from one sample sequenced in a study of T cell changes during pregnancy in multiple sclerosis (dated by TCRdb to about 2019). Libraries were made using the immunoSEQ multiplex PCR assay. Entries here come from immuneACCESS through TCRdb and include only in-frame sequences with V and J called. Some clones fail to appear in such tables; in the studies checked, an unresolved V gene covers under half of the shortfall, and the cause of the remainder is unknown. For this sample the table gives approximately 82,000 clones, of which 75% to 95% were detected only once. The ten biggest clones cover under 0.6% of the sample. Sequenced here: CD4+ T cells from peripheral blood mononuclear cells, sampled in the second trimester of pregnancy. These receptors all come from a female donor with multiple sclerosis, enrolled in a pregnancy study.

The chain uses TRBV6-5 and TRBJ2-7; 7 nucleotides line up with TRBD1. Germline CDR1 reads MNHEY; CDR2 reads SVGAGI. After removal of 4 bases from V and 3 bases from J, the junction contained 3 bases not matched to a gene. The CDR3 length is 13 residues. As DNA, the CDR3 is TGTGCCAGCAGTTTCGGGACAGACTACGAGCAGTACTTC. Translated: CASSFGTDYEQYF.

This clone was seen more than once but under ten times. The same CDR3 can be traced to other DNA sequences in this sample. V usage is TRBV7-2 and J usage is TRBJ1-2; perhaps TRBD1 as D (6 bases). In germline, CDR1 is SGHTA, CDR2 FQGNSA. V was shortened by 2 bases and J by 5 bases, with 6 bases between the two germline ends. The CDR3 extends over 12 amino acids. The DNA of the CDR3 is TGTGCCAGCAGCTTACAGGGGTATGGCTACACCTTC. Its protein is CASSLQGYGYTF.

The chain recombines TRBV7-2 with TRBJ2-1, with 7 bases aligning to TRBD2. The CDR3 has 17 amino acids. Unmatched junction bases numbered 13, after V lost 1 base and J lost 7 bases. The germline CDR1 and CDR2 sequences are SGHTA and FQGNSA. For the CDR3, the DNA is TGTGCCAGCAGCTTAGGCTGGTGGCGGGGGTCTGGGAATGAGCAGTTCTTC. It codes for CASSLGWWRGSGNEQFF.

For this clone: This CDR3 is also generated by other DNA sequences in the sample. V usage is TRBV28 and J usage is TRBJ1-5; 7 nucleotides agree with TRBD1. The CDR3 sequence is 13 residues long. Looked up from germline, CDR1 is MDHEN and CDR2 is SYDVKM. Germline trimming cut 6 bases from V and 7 bases from J; bases unmatched to any gene: 6. The DNA of the CDR3 is TGTGCCAGCAGCGAGACAGGGAACCAGCCCCAGCATTTT. Its protein product is CASSETGNQPQHF.

The chain couples TRBV6-6 to TRBJ1-2; TRBD1 is a possible D gene (6 bases). Germline V CDR1 and CDR2: MNHNY, SVGAGI (reference sequence). The V and J ends lost 6 bases and 2 bases respectively, with 10 bases between them. The CDR3 has 13 residues. CDR3 protein: CASRPTGNYGYTF. CDR3 nucleotide sequence: TGTGCCAGCAGACCAACAGGGAACTATGGCTACACCTTC.

The genes are TRBV18 and TRBJ2-7; 7 bases line up with TRBD2. V dropped 6 bases and J dropped 7; count of bases not matched to a gene: 12. Germline V CDR1 and CDR2: KGHSH, LQKENI. This CDR3 region has 14 residues. CDR3 loop: CASSPREHTWEQYF. The CDR3 nucleotides read TGTGCCAGCTCCCCGCGGGAGCACACATGGGAGCAGTACTTC.

The chain recombines TRBV30 with TRBJ1-4; 8 bases line up with TRBD1. Unmatched junction bases numbered 4, after V lost 3 bases and J lost 4 bases. The CDR3 is 14 amino acids. CDR1 is GTSNPN, CDR2 SVGIG, per germline (reference sequence). The CDR3, as DNA: TGTGCCTGGAGACCGGGACAGGTTAATGAAAAACTGTTTTTT. It translates to CAWRPGQVNEKLFF.

This chain uses TRBV11-3 with TRBJ2-7, with TRBD1 matching over 7 bases. The germline V gene has CDR1 SGHNT and CDR2 YENEEA. The CDR3 has 12 amino acids. V shed 6 bases, J shed 5 bases, and the junction held 4 bases outside the gene matches. The CDR3 here is CASRSDRDEQYF. CDR3 DNA sequence: TGTGCCAGCAGAAGCGACAGGGACGAGCAGTACTTC.

This chain links TRBV15 with TRBJ2-6; D is unclear. The CDR3 is made up of 13 amino acids. V shed 6 bases and J shed 0 bases, with 3 bases lying between them. Germline V lookup: CDR1 LNHNV, CDR2 YYDKDF (reference sequence). This CDR3 reads CATSNSGANVLTF. The CDR3 bases are TGTGCCACCAGTAACTCTGGGGCCAACGTCCTGACTTTC.

The chain is built from TRBV9 and TRBJ1-1, with D possibly TRBD1 on 6 matching bases. The CDR3 extends over 14 amino acids. The germline V and J ends were trimmed by 4 bases and 10 bases, with 20 bases remaining between them. Germline-derived CDR1 and CDR2 are SGDLS and YYNGEE. The CDR3 nucleotides are TGTGCCAGCAGCAGACTTTCAGGGGAACAACGAGCTTTCTTT. This encodes CASSRLSGEQRAFF. Combining the CDR3 with reference TRBV9 and TRBJ1-1 gives the whole variable domain DSGVTQTPKHLITATGQRVTLRCSPRSGDLSVYWYQQSLDQGLQFLIQYYNGEERAKGNILERFSAQQFPDLHSELNLSSLELGDSALYFCASSRLSGEQRAFFGQGTRLTVV.